This T cell receptor (beta chain) was identified during a study of blood T cell repertoires in COVID-19. Per the original data handling: Counts of nucleated cells, estimated from reference gene primer amplification, were obtained. Using immunoSEQ multiplex PCR, the repertoire was profiled, and TCRdb retains in-frame clones only, with some absent. V, J and clone size are those of that table, while D and trimming were read from the DNA. The sample lists 250,000 to 300,000 clones, approximately 79% occurring once. Recruits, aged about 18 to 89 years, lived in around 24 US areas. Researchers sorted participants into cohorts using their self-reported clinical history. This clonotype originated in a man aged 25-45 years with acute COVID-19. Sequences were obtained from PBMCs or T cells enriched from blood (not recorded which).

The CDR3 DNA sequence: TGTGCCAGCAGACCGTGGACAGGGGGTCAGCCCCAGCATTTT. Its translation: CASRPWTGGQPQHF. The chain joins TRBV6-5 to TRBJ1-5, with 10 bases identical to TRBD1. Germline V gene sequence: CDR1 MNHEY, CDR2 SVGAGI. The length of the CDR3 is 14 residues. The J segment lost 6 bases and the V segment lost 6 bases, leaving 5 bases of the junction unmatched.